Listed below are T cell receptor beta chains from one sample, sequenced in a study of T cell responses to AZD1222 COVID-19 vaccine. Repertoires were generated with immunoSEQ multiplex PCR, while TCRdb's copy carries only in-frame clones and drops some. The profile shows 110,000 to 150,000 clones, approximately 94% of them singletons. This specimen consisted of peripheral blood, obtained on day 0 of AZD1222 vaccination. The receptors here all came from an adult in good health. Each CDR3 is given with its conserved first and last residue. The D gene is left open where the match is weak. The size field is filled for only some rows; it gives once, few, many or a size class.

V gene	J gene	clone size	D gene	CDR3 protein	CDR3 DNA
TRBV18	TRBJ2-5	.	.	CASSPKGGEETQYF	TGTGCCAGCTCACCGAAGGGGGGCGAGGAGACCCAGTACTTC
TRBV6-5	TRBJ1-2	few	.	CASRQQGSNYGYTF	TGTGCCAGCAGACAACAGGGATCTAACTATGGCTACACCTTC
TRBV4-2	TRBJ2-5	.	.	CASSQGGGRETQYF	TGTGCCAGCAGCCAAGGGGGCGGGCGAGAGACCCAGTACTTC
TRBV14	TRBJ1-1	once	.	CASSQGRNTEAFF	TGTGCCAGCAGCCAAGGCCGGAACACTGAAGCTTTCTTT
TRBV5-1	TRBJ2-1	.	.	CASSLTSIHNEQFF	TGCGCCAGCAGCCTAACTAGTATCCACAATGAGCAGTTCTTC
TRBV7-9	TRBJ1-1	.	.	CASSSRATEAFF	TGTGCCAGCAGCTCAAGGGCCACTGAAGCTTTCTTT
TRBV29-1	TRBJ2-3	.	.	CSVGGYTDTQYF	TGCAGCGTTGGGGGATACACAGATACGCAGTATTTT
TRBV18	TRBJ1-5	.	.	CASSPTAGADNQPQHF	TGTGCCAGCTCACCAACCGCGGGGGCGGACAATCAGCCCCAGCATTTT
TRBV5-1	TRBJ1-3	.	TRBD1	CASSTGVGTASGNTIYF	TGCGCCAGCAGCACCGGAGTAGGGACAGCTTCTGGAAACACCATATATTTT
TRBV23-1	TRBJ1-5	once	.	CASRLSIKQDNQPQHF	TGCGCCAGCCGTTTAAGTATTAAACAGGACAATCAGCCCCAGCATTTT
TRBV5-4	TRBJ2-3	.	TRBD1	CASNPDRGTDTQYF	TGTGCCAGCAACCCGGACAGGGGCACAGATACGCAGTATTTT
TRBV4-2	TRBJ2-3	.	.	CASSQEARTTTDTQYF	TGTGCCAGCAGCCAAGAGGCCCGGACTACCACAGATACGCAGTATTTT
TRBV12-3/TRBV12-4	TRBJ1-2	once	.	CASSPPGDGYTF	TGTGCCAGCAGCCCTCCCGGAGATGGCTACACCTTC
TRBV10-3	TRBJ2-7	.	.	CAISLQGYEQYF	TGTGCCATCAGCCTACAGGGATACGAGCAGTACTTC
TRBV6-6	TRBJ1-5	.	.	CASSYGTQPQHF	TGTGCCAGCAGTTATGGTACTCAGCCCCAGCATTTT
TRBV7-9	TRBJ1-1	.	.	CASTFSRWNTEAFF	TGTGCCAGCACCTTCAGCAGGTGGAACACTGAAGCTTTCTTT
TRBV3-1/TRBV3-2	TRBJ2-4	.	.	CASSPSTALAKNIQYF	TGTGCCAGCAGCCCTTCGACAGCGCTAGCCAAAAACATTCAGTACTTC
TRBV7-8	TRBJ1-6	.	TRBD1	CASIEDRDYNSPLHF	TGTGCCAGCATCGAGGACAGGGACTATAATTCACCCCTCCACTTT
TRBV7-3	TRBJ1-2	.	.	CASSNLPGYGYTF	TGTGCCAGCAGCAATCTCCCAGGGTATGGCTACACCTTC
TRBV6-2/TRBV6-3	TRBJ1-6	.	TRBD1	CASSRGHGNSPLHF	TGTGCCAGCAGCAGGGGGCACGGGAATTCACCCCTCCACTTT
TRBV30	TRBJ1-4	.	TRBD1	CAWSGQGNEKLFF	TGTGCCTGGAGCGGACAGGGTAATGAAAAACTGTTTTTT
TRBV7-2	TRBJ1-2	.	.	CASSLGWRDNGYTF	TGTGCCAGCAGCTTAGGGTGGAGGGATAACGGCTACACCTTC
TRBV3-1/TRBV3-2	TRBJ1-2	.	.	CASSQEVQTYGYTF	TGTGCCAGCAGCCAAGAGGTCCAGACCTATGGCTACACCTTC
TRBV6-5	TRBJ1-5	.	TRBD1	CASRTGQGSNQPQHF	TGTGCCAGCAGGACGGGACAGGGGAGCAATCAGCCCCAGCATTTT
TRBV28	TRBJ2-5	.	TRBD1	CASRKTGKETQYF	TGTGCCAGCAGGAAGACAGGGAAAGAGACCCAGTACTTC
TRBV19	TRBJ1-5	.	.	CASSIPTGLAQPQHF	TGTGCCAGTAGTATCCCAACAGGGTTGGCTCAGCCCCAGCATTTT
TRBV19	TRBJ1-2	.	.	CASSTREGDYGYTF	TGTGCCAGTAGTACCCGGGAAGGGGACTATGGCTACACCTTC
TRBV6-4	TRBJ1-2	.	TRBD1	CASRRTGGGYTF	TGTGCCAGCAGGCGGACAGGGGGGGGCTACACCTTC
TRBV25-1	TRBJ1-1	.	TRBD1	CASNRQGNTEAFF	TGTGCCAGCAATCGACAGGGGAACACTGAAGCTTTCTTT
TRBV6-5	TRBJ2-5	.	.	CASSTSVFGETQYF	TGTGCCAGCAGTACGAGCGTCTTCGGGGAGACCCAGTACTTC
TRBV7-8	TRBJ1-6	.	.	CASSLASAASNSPLHF	TGTGCCAGCAGCTTAGCGTCGGCCGCGTCCAATTCACCCCTCCACTTT
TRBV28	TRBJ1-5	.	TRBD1	CASSPPGQGSLYSNQPQHF	TGTGCCAGCAGTCCTCCGGGACAGGGAAGTTTATATAGCAATCAGCCCCAGCATTTT
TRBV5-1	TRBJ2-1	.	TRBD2	CASSLIGGEQFF	TGCGCCAGCAGCTTGATCGGGGGGGAGCAGTTCTTC
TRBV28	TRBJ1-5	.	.	CATGEFNQPQHF	TGTGCCACGGGCGAATTCAATCAGCCCCAGCATTTT
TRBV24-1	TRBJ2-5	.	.	CATSDSRQRTYPQETQYF	TGTGCCACCAGTGATTCCCGACAGCGCACCTACCCCCAAGAGACCCAGTACTTC
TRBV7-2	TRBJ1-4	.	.	CASSLARGVGGEKLFF	TGTGCCAGCAGCTTAGCGCGAGGGGTGGGTGGCGAAAAACTGTTTTTT
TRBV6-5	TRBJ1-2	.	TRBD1	CASRQGQGRGYGYTF	TGTGCCAGCAGGCAGGGACAGGGGAGAGGATATGGCTACACCTTC
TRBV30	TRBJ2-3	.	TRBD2	CAWSERGGGTDTQYF	TGTGCCTGGAGTGAGCGGGGGGGCGGCACAGATACGCAGTATTTT
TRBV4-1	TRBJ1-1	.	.	CASRHPPAGAGNTEAFF	TGCGCCAGCAGGCACCCACCCGCCGGGGCAGGGAACACTGAAGCTTTCTTT
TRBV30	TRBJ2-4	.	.	CAWSVGMAKNIQYF	TGTGCCTGGAGTGTGGGTATGGCCAAAAACATTCAGTACTTC
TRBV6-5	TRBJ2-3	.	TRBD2	CASSLRGGSADTQYF	TGTGCCAGCAGTTTGCGGGGGGGTAGCGCAGATACGCAGTATTTT